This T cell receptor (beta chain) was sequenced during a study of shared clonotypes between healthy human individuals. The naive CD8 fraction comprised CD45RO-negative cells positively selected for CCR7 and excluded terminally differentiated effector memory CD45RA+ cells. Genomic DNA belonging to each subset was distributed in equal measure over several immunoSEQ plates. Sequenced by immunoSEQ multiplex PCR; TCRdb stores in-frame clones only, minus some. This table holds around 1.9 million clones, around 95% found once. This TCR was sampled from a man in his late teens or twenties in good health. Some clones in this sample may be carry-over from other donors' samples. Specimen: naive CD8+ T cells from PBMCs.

CDR3 loop: CASSEQAVSGNEQFF. The CDR3 nucleotides read TGTGCCAGCAGTGAACAGGCGGTTTCGGGGAATGAGCAGTTCTTC. The V and J genes are TRBV2 and TRBJ2-1; D is possibly TRBD2 (5 bases). The CDR3 is 15 amino acids. CDR1 is SNHLY and CDR2 is FYNNEI in the germline V gene. Between the trimmed V and J ends, which lost 2 bases and 7 bases, there was a span of 15 bases.